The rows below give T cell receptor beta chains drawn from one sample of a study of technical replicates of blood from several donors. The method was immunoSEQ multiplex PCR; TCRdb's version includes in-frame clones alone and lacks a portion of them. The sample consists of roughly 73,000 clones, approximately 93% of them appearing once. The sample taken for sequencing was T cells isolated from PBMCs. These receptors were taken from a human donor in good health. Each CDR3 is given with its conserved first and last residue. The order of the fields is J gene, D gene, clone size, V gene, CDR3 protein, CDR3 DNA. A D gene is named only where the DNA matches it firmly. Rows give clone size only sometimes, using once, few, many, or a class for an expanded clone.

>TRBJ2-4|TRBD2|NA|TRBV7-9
CASSLGGLAETKNIQYF
TGTGCCAGCAGCTTAGGGGGCCTAGCGGAAACCAAAAACATTCAGTACTTC
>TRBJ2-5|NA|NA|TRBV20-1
CSTSGTFQYF
NA
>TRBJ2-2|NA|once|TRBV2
CASSSRQPSNTGELFF
TGTGCCAGCAGTTCTAGACAGCCTTCGAACACCGGGGAGCTGTTTTTT
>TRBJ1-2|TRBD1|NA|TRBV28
CASSPEGWTGGRDNYGYTF
TGTGCCAGCAGCCCGGAGGGGTGGACAGGGGGCAGAGATAACTATGGCTACACCTTC
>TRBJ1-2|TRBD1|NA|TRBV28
CASSLEGGQGNGYTF
TGTGCCAGCAGTTTGGAAGGGGGACAGGGTAATGGCTACACCTTC
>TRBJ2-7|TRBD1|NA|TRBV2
CAGQATRNYEQYF
TGTGCCGGACAGGCAACACGAAACTACGAGCAGTACTTC
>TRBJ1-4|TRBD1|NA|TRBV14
CASSPTGGAGYEKLFF
TGTGCCAGCAGCCCCACAGGGGGCGCTGGGTATGAAAAACTGTTTTTT
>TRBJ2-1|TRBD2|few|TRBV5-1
CASSPSATSESSYNEQFF
TGCGCCAGCAGCCCCTCGGCGACTAGCGAGAGCTCCTACAATGAGCAGTTCTTC
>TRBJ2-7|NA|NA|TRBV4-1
CASSQAKGLTYEQYF
TGCGCCAGCAGCCAAGCAAAGGGACTGACCTACGAGCAGTACTTC
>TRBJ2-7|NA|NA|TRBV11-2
CASSLGGSYEQYF
TGTGCCAGCAGCTTAGGAGGCTCCTACGAGCAGTACTTC
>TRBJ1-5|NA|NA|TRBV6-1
CASSGRGGATYSNQPQHF
TGTGCCAGCAGTGGGCGGGGGGGCGCAACGTATAGCAATCAGCCCCAGCATTTT
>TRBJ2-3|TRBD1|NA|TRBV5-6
CATRQGATDTQYF
TGTGCCACCAGACAGGGGGCAACGGATACGCAGTATTTT
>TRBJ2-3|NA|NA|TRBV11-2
CASSSPRGTDTQYF
TGTGCCAGCAGCTCGCCCAGGGGCACAGATACGCAGTATTTT
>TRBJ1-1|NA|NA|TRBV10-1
CASSGGRRGMKDTEAFF
TGCGCCAGCAGCGGTGGCCGCCGGGGAATGAAGGACACTGAAGCTTTCTTT
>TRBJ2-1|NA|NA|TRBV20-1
CSASGDGEQFF
TGCAGTGCTTCGGGGGATGGGGAGCAGTTCTTC
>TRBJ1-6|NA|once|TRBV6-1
CASSEAPSDSWNSPLHF
TGTGCCAGCAGTGAAGCCCCCTCGGACAGTTGGAATTCACCCCTCCACTTT
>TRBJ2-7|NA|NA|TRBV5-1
CASSVQGESYEQYF
TGCGCCAGCAGCGTACAGGGAGAATCCTACGAGCAGTACTTC